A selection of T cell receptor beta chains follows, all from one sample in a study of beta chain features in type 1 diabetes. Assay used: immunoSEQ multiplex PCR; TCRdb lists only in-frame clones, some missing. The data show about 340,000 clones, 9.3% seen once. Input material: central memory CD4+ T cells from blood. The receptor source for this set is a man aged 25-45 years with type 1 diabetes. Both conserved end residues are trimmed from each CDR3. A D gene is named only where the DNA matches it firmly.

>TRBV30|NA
AWSVLRGGEQY
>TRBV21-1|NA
ASSKDGREDEKLF
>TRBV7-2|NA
ASSFSPGQHYGYT
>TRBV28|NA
ASSSYPGTIQY
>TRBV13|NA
ASSQDSSWENTIY
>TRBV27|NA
ASSPAQFGFQETQY
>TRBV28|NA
ASSFTANYGYT
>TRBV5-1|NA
ASSLELATDTQY
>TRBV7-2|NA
ASSLGVGAGANVLT
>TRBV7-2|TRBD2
ASSPTSGAGEDEQF
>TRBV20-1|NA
SGGSYNEQF
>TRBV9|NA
ASSGTGERSPLH
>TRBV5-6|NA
ASSLEGAAYEQY
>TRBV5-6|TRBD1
ASSRTGLVYEQY
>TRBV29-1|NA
SVGAGAEKQF
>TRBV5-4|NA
ASSRKPGKEGYGYT
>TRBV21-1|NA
ASSKVRTGPEGELF
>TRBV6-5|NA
ASNRGLDSPLH
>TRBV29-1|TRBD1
SHTGGGYNEQF
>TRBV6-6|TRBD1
ASSLEGASYEQY
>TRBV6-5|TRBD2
ASSYSRRGGHEQF
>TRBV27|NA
ASSLERPSSYNEQF
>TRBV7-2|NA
ASSWSGVNEQF
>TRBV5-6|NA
ASSLTASGANVLT
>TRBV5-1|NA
ASSLGRGQQETQY
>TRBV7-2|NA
ASSLGQLTNYGYT
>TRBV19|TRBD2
ASEAGGPTDTQY
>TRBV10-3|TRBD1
AISESTGARQETQY
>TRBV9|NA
ASSPDQGLGYT
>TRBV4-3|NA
ASSQDSIGGNEKLF
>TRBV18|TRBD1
ATAPGQGTQFPYEQY
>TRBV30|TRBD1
AWSASWDRGNTEAF
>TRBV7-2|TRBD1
ASSLDPGGGTDTQY
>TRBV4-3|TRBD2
ASSQDTSGGDETQY
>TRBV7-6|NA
ASSLAFMGTGELF
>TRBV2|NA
ASNDRLSNQPQH
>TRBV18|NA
ASSPIKHQPQH